The 16 T cell receptor beta chains below all came from one sample that was sequenced in a study of blood T cell repertoires in COVID-19. The data were produced by immunoSEQ multiplex PCR, yet TCRdb's version contains in-frame clones alone and is incomplete. The sample holds some 350,000 clones; around 92% are singletons and the top ten take 2.5% to 3.5%. Input material: peripheral blood. The receptors were sampled from a woman in her twenties or thirties with COVID-19, enrolled during active disease.

In this sample, this clone turned up a few times. V gene TRBV7-9 combines with J gene TRBJ2-1; D is possibly TRBD2 (6 bases). Germline loops: CDR1 SEHNR, CDR2 FQNEAQ (reference sequence). The CDR3 is 15 amino acids. The V end was cut by 6 bases, the J end by 7 bases, with 19 bases between. CDR3: CASSPKGGGDNEQFF. The CDR3 region has the DNA TGTGCCAGCAGTCCGAAGGGCGGCGGGGATAATGAGCAGTTCTTC.

V and J are TRBV18 and TRBJ2-5, with 8 bases aligning to TRBD1. Germline V gene sequence: CDR1 KGHSH, CDR2 LQKENI. J lost 2 bases, V lost 3 bases, and 5 bases had no gene match. The CDR3 is 15 amino acids. The DNA of the CDR3 is TGTGCCAGCTCACCCCCGGGACAGGAGCAAGAGACCCAGTACTTC. Amino acid sequence: CASSPPGQEQETQYF. The variable domain in full, with the rest retrieved from reference TRBV18 and TRBJ2-5, is NAGVMQNPRHLVRRRGQEARLRCSPMKGHSHVYWYRQLPEEGLKFMVYLQKENIIDESGMPKERFSAEFPKEGPSILRIQQVVRGDSAAYFCASSPPGQEQETQYFGPGTRLLVL.

The chain employs TRBV2 and TRBJ2-5; TRBD1 is a possible D gene (6 bases). CDR3 length: 12 residues. Germline V CDR1 and CDR2: SNHLY, FYNNEI. Trimming shortened V by 5 bases and J by 2 bases, and 6 bases separated the two germline ends. For the CDR3, the DNA is TGTGCCAGCAGTACAGGGCAAGAGACCCAGTACTTC. This encodes CASSTGQETQYF.

The V call is TRBV4-3, the J call TRBJ2-1; TRBD1 aligns across 7 bases. CDR1 LGHNA and CDR2 YSLEER come from the germline V gene. The CDR3 runs 19 residues. V dropped 4 bases and J dropped 8; count of bases not matched to a gene: 23. DNA for the CDR3: TGCGCCAGCAGCCTGCAGGGGGTACCAGGATTACTAGTTCCCCATGAGCAGTTCTTC. Translation: CASSLQGVPGLLVPHEQFF.

The chain recombines TRBV1 with TRBJ1-5; TRBD1 was called by the table and not checked on the DNA. TRBV1 is flagged as a pseudogene. This CDR3 region has 18 residues. CDR3 protein: CTSSQDLRLQGSNQPQHF. The CDR3 region has the DNA TGCACCAGCAGCCAAGACCTCCGACTACAGGGGAGCAATCAGCCCCAGCATTTT.

V usage is TRBV6-6 and J usage is TRBJ2-7; possible D gene TRBD2, 6 bases. Germline loops: CDR1 MNHNY, CDR2 SVGAGI (reference sequence). The CDR3 contains 14 residues. V lost 4 bases and J 2 bases, leaving 12 bases between the germline ends. The CDR3 DNA follows: TGTGCCAGCAGTTTCTTGAGGGAGGCCTACGAGCAGTACGTC. Translation: CASSFLREAYEQYV.

The rearrangement joins TRBV5-4 to TRBJ1-2, with D maybe TRBD1 (6 bases). Per germline, CDR1 SGHNT and CDR2 YYREEE (reference sequence). There are 14 residues in the CDR3. V dropped 0 bases and J dropped 3 bases, with 9 bases sitting between them. The CDR3 region has the DNA TGTGCCAGCAGCTTGGTCCCAGGGGACTATGGCTACACCTTC. It codes for CASSLVPGDYGYTF.

CDR3 loop: CASSSGQAVELFF. CDR3 DNA sequence: TGTGCCAGCTCATCGGGACAGGCGGTGGAGCTGTTTTTT. The chain employs TRBV18 and TRBJ2-2, with TRBD1 identical over 8 bases. V dropped 5 bases and J dropped 10; count of bases not matched to a gene: 6. The CDR3 runs to 13 residues. In germline, CDR1 is KGHSH, CDR2 LQKENI. Using reference TRBV18 and TRBJ2-2 for the parts outside the CDR3, the full variable domain is NAGVMQNPRHLVRRRGQEARLRCSPMKGHSHVYWYRQLPEEGLKFMVYLQKENIIDESGMPKERFSAEFPKEGPSILRIQQVVRGDSAAYFCASSSGQAVELFFGEGSRLTVL.

This clone was detected once. The chain combines TRBV21-1 with TRBJ2-3; the D call in the table, TRBD1, was not verified against the DNA. TRBV21-1 corresponds to a pseudogene. The CDR3 has 16 residues. CDR3 coding DNA: TGTGCCAGCAGCAGCTACCCGGGACAGTTCACAGATACGCAGTATTTT. It yields the protein CASSSYPGQFTDTQYF.

This chain uses TRBV4-1 with TRBJ2-5; no clear D. The CDR3 is 15 amino acids. V lost 1 base and J lost 0, with 9 bases in between. The germline V gene has CDR1 MGHRA and CDR2 YSYEKL. This chain's CDR3 is CASSQGLVNQETQYF. CDR3 in DNA: TGCGCCAGCAGCCAAGGATTAGTGAACCAAGAGACCCAGTACTTC.

The V call is TRBV3-1 (or the pseudogene TRBV3-2), the J call TRBJ2-5; 8 positions match TRBD1. CDR1 and CDR2 (germline): LGHDT, YNNKEL (reference sequence). V trimming: 5 bases; J trimming: 5 bases; junction bases outside the gene matches: 7. The CDR3 length is 14 residues. CDR3 in DNA: TGTGCCAGCAGCTCCTCCGGACAGGGTGAGACCCAGTACTTC. Amino acid sequence: CASSSSGQGETQYF.

The V and J genes are TRBV5-1 and TRBJ1-4; TRBD1 might be the D (6 bases). The germline V gene encodes CDR1 SGHRS and CDR2 YFSETQ. Trimming removed 3 bases at V and 3 bases at J, with 15 bases between. The length of the CDR3 is 16 residues. The CDR3 DNA sequence: TGCGCCAGCAGCTCTGGACAGATTCTCGCTAATGAAAAACTGTTTTTT. It yields the protein CASSSGQILANEKLFF.

The rearrangement links TRBV11-2 to TRBJ2-7; TRBD2 agrees at 14 bases. CDR3 size: 16 residues. V gave up 3 bases and J gave up 3 bases; unmatched junction bases: 4. Per germline, CDR1 SGHAT and CDR2 FQNNGV. The CDR3 sequence: CASSLTGLAGDYEQYV. In nucleotides, the CDR3 is TGTGCCAGCAGCTTGACGGGACTAGCGGGAGACTACGAGCAGTACGTC.

This clone was detected a few times. The chain has TRBV28 and TRBJ2-7; perhaps TRBD1 as D (6 bases). Trimming stripped 8 bases from V and 3 bases from J, with 17 bases between. The CDR3 sequence is 14 residues long. Germline CDR1 is MDHEN and CDR2 is SYDVKM. The CDR3 is CASCCRDNHYEQYF. The CDR3 DNA follows: TGTGCCAGCTGTTGCCGGGACAACCACTACGAGCAGTACTTC.

The chain links TRBV30 to TRBJ1-1; D is uncertain. V lost 0 bases to trimming and J lost 8 bases, with 13 bases between them. This CDR3 has 13 amino acids. Germline CDR1 GTSNPN, CDR2 SVGIG (reference sequence). The CDR3 DNA sequence: TGTGCCTGGAGTGTACAGCGGGGATCCGAAGCTTTCTTT. It encodes CAWSVQRGSEAFF.

This chain uses TRBV2 with TRBJ1-5; tentatively, D is TRBD1 (6 bases). CDR1 and CDR2 from the germline V gene are SNHLY and FYNNEI. V dropped 4 bases and J dropped 1 base, with 11 bases sitting between them. This CDR3 is 15 amino acids long. CDR3 DNA: TGTGCCAGCAGTGGTCGGGGGGCCAGCAATCAGCCCCAGCATTTT. As protein: CASSGRGASNQPQHF.